The clone carrying this TCR beta chain qualifies as medium-sized. The data originate from a study of human T cells and chemical hapten exposure. V gave up 6 bases and J gave up 4 bases, with 12 bases separating them. CDR1 and CDR2 (germline): SQVTM, ANQGSEA. The CDR3 consists of 12 residues. Time point described: patch test 2, 6 weeks after DPC sensitization. The treatment denotes: therapeutic diphenylcyclopropenone sensitization with weekly scalp DPC. TCRdb re-called the RACE reads through MiXCR, storing one row per CDR3 protein. The sample carries about 400,000 distinct CDR3 sequences, nearly 6.5% recorded once.

The sequences come from whole blood, collected in connection with sensitization to the hapten diphenylcyclopropenone (DPC). The genes are TRBV29-1 and TRBJ1-1; tentative D call: TRBD1 (5 bases). The origin of this receptor is a woman under 30 with alopecia areata. Some clones in this sample may be carry-over from other donors' samples. Here the CDR3 reads CSVMEGFTEAFF. For the CDR3, the DNA is TGCAGCGTCATGGAGGGGTTCACTGAAGCTTTCTTT.